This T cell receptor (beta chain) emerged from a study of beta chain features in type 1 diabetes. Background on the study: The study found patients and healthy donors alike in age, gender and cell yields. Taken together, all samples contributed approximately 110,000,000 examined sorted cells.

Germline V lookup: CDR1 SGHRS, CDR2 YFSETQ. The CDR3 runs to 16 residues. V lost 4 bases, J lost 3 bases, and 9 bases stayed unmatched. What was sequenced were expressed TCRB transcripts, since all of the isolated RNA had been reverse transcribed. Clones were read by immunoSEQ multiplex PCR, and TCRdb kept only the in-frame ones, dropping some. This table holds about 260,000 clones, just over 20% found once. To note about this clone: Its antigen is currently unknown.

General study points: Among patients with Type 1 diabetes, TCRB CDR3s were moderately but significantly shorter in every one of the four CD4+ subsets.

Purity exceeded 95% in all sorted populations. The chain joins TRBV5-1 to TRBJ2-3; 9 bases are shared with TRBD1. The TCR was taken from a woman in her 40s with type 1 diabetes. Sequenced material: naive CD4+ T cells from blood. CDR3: CASSNPTGGRTDTQYF. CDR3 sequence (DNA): TGCGCCAGCAGCAACCCGACAGGGGGTCGGACAGATACGCAGTATTTT. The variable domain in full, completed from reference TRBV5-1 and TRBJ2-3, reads KAGVTQTPRYLIKTRGQQVTLSCSPISGHRSVSWYQQTPGQGLQFLFEYFSETQRNKGNFPGRFSGRQFSNSRSEMNVSTLELGDSALYLCASSNPTGGRTDTQYFGPGTRLTVL.